This T cell receptor (beta chain) derives from a study of blood T cell repertoires in COVID-19. Study at large: The United States, Italy and Spain provided the acute and convalescent COVID-19 samples. The analysed material was cDNA or gDNA that came from T cells, B-cell-depleted T cells, or PBMCs.

Deletions cut 0 bases from V and 8 bases from J, with 11 bases between. This CDR3 has 15 residues. The germline V gene encodes CDR1 LGHNA and CDR2 YNFKEQ. Per the study methods: By means of reference gene primer amplification, nucleated cell counts were estimated. TCRdb's table, derived via immunoSEQ multiplex PCR, lists solely in-frame clones and lacks some. That table supplies the V and J calls and clone size; D and trimming were determined from the DNA. The sample lists 200,000 to 300,000 clones, 80% to 90% occurring once. This chain connects TRBV4-2 to TRBJ1-6; D is unclear. This receptor was taken from a man aged 30-40 years with active or convalescent COVID-19. Sample: peripheral blood. In DNA, the CDR3 is TGTGCCAGCAGCCAAGAGGAAGGAGCACATTCACCCCTCCACTTT. Its protein is CASSQEEGAHSPLHF.